These T cell receptor beta chains were read from a single sample in a study of blood T cell repertoires in COVID-19. Here immunoSEQ multiplex PCR was the method, and the copy in TCRdb shows in-frame clones only, minus some. Counted here are roughly 300,000 clones, 80% to 95% occurring once; the ten biggest clones make up more than 6%. What was sequenced was peripheral blood. Receptors originate from a woman in her twenties or thirties with COVID-19, enrolled during active disease. The CDR3 runs from the conserved cysteine through the conserved F or W. Each record gives: CDR3 length, clone size, D gene, V gene, J gene, CDR3 DNA, CDR3 protein. D genes are given only for firm matches. Expanded clones are given a class, and other clones once, few, many or no size at all.

13	.	.	TRBV19	TRBJ1-3	TGTGCCAGCGGGTCTTTGCTTGGAAACACCATATATTTT	CASGSLLGNTIYF
13	.	TRBD2	TRBV29-1	TRBJ2-1	TGCAGCGTTGCGGGAGGGGCGTACAATGAGCAGTTCTTC	CSVAGGAYNEQFF
15	.	TRBD1	TRBV5-6	TRBJ2-1	TGTGCCAGCAGCCCTGGGACAGGGGACTACAATGAGCAGTTCTTC	CASSPGTGDYNEQFF
13	.	.	TRBV19	TRBJ1-4	TGTGCCAGTAGTCCTACAACTAATGAAAAACTGTTTTTT	CASSPTTNEKLFF
13	.	.	TRBV28	TRBJ1-5	TGTGCCAGCAGTTTAACAGGGTCGTGGCCCCAGCATTTT	CASSLTGSWPQHF
18	.	TRBD2	TRBV30	TRBJ2-1	TGTGCCTGGAGCTCCCTACGAACCGGGACTAGCGGGAGTAATGAGCAGTTCTTC	CAWSSLRTGTSGSNEQFF
15	.	TRBD1	TRBV4-1	TRBJ2-4	TGCGCCAGCAGCCACAAGGACAGGGGCAAAAACATTCAGTACTTC	CASSHKDRGKNIQYF
16	.	TRBD1	TRBV4-3	TRBJ1-2	TGCGCCAGCAGCCAACTTCGAAAGGGACAGGGGGTGGGCTACACCTTC	CASSQLRKGQGVGYTF
14	.	TRBD2	TRBV6-5	TRBJ2-1	TGTGCCAGCAGTTACACGGGAGGGATCAATGAGCAGTTCTTC	CASSYTGGINEQFF
16	once	TRBD1	TRBV5-1	TRBJ1-2	TGCGCCAGCAGTGATATGGACAGGGGAAGGGAAGCTGGCTACACCTTC	CASSDMDRGREAGYTF
16	.	TRBD1	TRBV6-2/TRBV6-3	TRBJ1-1	TGTGCCAGCAGTTCCATCTCACAGGGGGCTGGAACTGAAGCTTTCTTT	CASSSISQGAGTEAFF
13	.	.	TRBV5-4	TRBJ1-1	TGTGCCAGCAGCTTGGTAACACTAGAAGAAGCTTTCTTT	CASSLVTLEEAFF
14	once	.	TRBV6-2/TRBV6-3	TRBJ2-5	TGTGCCAGCAGTACCCCCCCGCGGCGAGAGACCCAGTACTTC	CASSTPPRRETQYF
15	.	TRBD1	TRBV7-3	TRBJ1-2	TGTGCCAGCAGCCAATCCGGGGACAGGGGGCATGGCTACACCTTC	CASSQSGDRGHGYTF
16	.	.	TRBV7-9	TRBJ2-7	TGTGCCAGCAGCTTAGGGGTGCAGGACAGGAGGGGCGAGCAGTACTTC	CASSLGVQDRRGEQYF
16	.	.	TRBV5-1	TRBJ1-4	TGCGCCAGCAGCCAAACCCCAGGGGCTGGTAATGAAAAACTGTTTTTT	CASSQTPGAGNEKLFF
17	.	TRBD1	TRBV5-1	TRBJ1-6	TGCGCCAGCAGCTTGTGGGTCACAGGGGAAGATAATTCACCCCTCCACTTT	CASSLWVTGEDNSPLHF
16	.	TRBD2	TRBV28	TRBJ2-3	TGTGCCAGCAGTTTGCAGACTAGCGGTGGCACAGATACGCAGTATTTT	CASSLQTSGGTDTQYF
16	.	.	TRBV5-4	TRBJ2-1	TGTGCCAGCAGCCCCCCCCCGCGGAGCTCCTACAATGAGCAGTTCTTC	CASSPPPRSSYNEQFF
13	once	.	TRBV10-1	TRBJ2-4	TGCGCCAGCAGTGGTCAGGGCGAAAACATTCAGTACTTC	CASSGQGENIQYF
11	.	.	TRBV20-1	TRBJ1-1	TGCAGTATCCCGGAGCGGGAAGAAGCTTTCTTT	CSIPEREEAFF
16	few	.	TRBV7-3	TRBJ2-2	TGTGCCAGCAGCTTTACTCCTAGCGATGGCACCGGGGAGCTGTTTTTT	CASSFTPSDGTGELFF
16	.	TRBD2	TRBV27	TRBJ2-7	TGTGCCAGCAGTTCTCGACTAGCGGGCATACCTTACGAGCAGTACTTC	CASSSRLAGIPYEQYF
15	.	TRBD1	TRBV4-3	TRBJ1-4	TGCGCCAGCAGCCCAACCGGGACAGTAAATGAAAAACTGTTTTTT	CASSPTGTVNEKLFF
14	once	TRBD1	TRBV19	TRBJ1-1	TGTGCCACCCGGGACAGACAGATGAACACTGAAGCTTTCTTT	CATRDRQMNTEAFF
13	.	.	TRBV4-1	TRBJ2-7	TGCGCCAGCAGCCAAGGTGCGGGCTACGAGCAGTACTTC	CASSQGAGYEQYF
18	.	TRBD2	TRBV7-6	TRBJ2-1	TGTGCCAGCAGCTTAGGATCCCGGCGAGCGGGAGGCCACAATGAGCAGTTCTTC	CASSLGSRRAGGHNEQFF
15	.	.	TRBV28	TRBJ2-1	TGTGCCAGCTTTATGGGGGGAATAGCCTACAATGAGCAGTTCTTC	CASFMGGIAYNEQFF
15	.	.	TRBV19	TRBJ2-3	TGTGCCAGTAGTATAGATCTATCCCGGGGAGATACGCAGTATTTT	CASSIDLSRGDTQYF
14	.	TRBD1	TRBV11-2	TRBJ1-2	TGTGCCAGCAGCTTGTCTACAGGGGACTATGGCTACACCTTC	CASSLSTGDYGYTF
13	.	TRBD1	TRBV2	TRBJ1-2	TGTGCCAGCAGAGGACAGGGGGCGGAGGGCTACACCTTC	CASRGQGAEGYTF
15	.	TRBD1	TRBV4-3	TRBJ1-1	TGCGCCAGCAGCCAACTGACAGGGGCTAACACTGAAGCTTTCTTT	CASSQLTGANTEAFF
17	.	.	TRBV27	TRBJ1-1	TGTGCCAGCAGTCTAAGGGGGACTAAGGCCGTGAACACTGAAGCTTTCTTT	CASSLRGTKAVNTEAFF
13	.	.	TRBV2	TRBJ2-7	TGTGCCAGCAGGGGGGACACCCAATACGAGCAGTACTTC	CASRGDTQYEQYF
15	many	.	TRBV18	TRBJ2-7	TGTGCCAGCTCATCCCGGGAAGACCATTACGAGTGGCAGTACTTC	CASSSREDHYEWQYF
16	.	TRBD1	TRBV2	TRBJ2-3	TGTGCCAGCAGTGTTAGACAGGGGATTTCCACAGATACGCAGTATTTT	CASSVRQGISTDTQYF
16	.	.	TRBV5-8	TRBJ1-2	TGTGCCAGCAGCTTGGGGGGTCGGGGATATAACTATGGCTACACCTTC	CASSLGGRGYNYGYTF
14	.	.	TRBV28	TRBJ1-2	TGTGCCAGCAGTTTATGGACAGCTAACTATGGCTACACCTTC	CASSLWTANYGYTF
16	.	TRBD1	TRBV19	TRBJ1-4	TGTGCCAGTAGTCGACAGGGGCCAGCAACTAATGAAAAACTGTTTTTT	CASSRQGPATNEKLFF
13	.	TRBD1	TRBV28	TRBJ1-4	TGTGCCATCTCGGACAGGGGGAATGAAAAACTGTTTTTT	CAISDRGNEKLFF
14	.	.	TRBV7-9	TRBJ2-7	TGTGCCAGCAGCCTTAGCTCGGGACTCCTCGAGCAGTACTTC	CASSLSSGLLEQYF
15	.	TRBD2	TRBV27	TRBJ2-1	TGTGCCAGCAGTTATCGAGCGGGAGTTTTCAATGAGCAGTTCTTC	CASSYRAGVFNEQFF
16	.	TRBD1	TRBV2	TRBJ2-2	TGTGCCAGCAGTGACTGGGGGACAGTAAACACCGGGGAGCTGTTTTTT	CASSDWGTVNTGELFF
14	once	.	TRBV5-1	TRBJ2-3	TGCGCCAGCAGCTTGGAAGGGGCCACAGATACGCAGTATTTT	CASSLEGATDTQYF
15	.	TRBD2	TRBV19	TRBJ2-2	TGTGCCAGTAGTATGGACTGGGGGGGCACCGGGGAGCTGTTTTTT	CASSMDWGGTGELFF
14	.	TRBD1	TRBV5-5	TRBJ1-1	TGTGCCAGCAGCTTGGAAGTCAGGGGGACTGAAGCTTTCTTT	CASSLEVRGTEAFF
13	.	.	TRBV29-1	TRBJ2-4	TGCAGCGTTTTAGGACTAGCCAAAAACATTCAGTACTTC	CSVLGLAKNIQYF
15	.	TRBD1	TRBV5-4	TRBJ1-4	TGTGCCAGCAGCTTGGGGGGACAGGGTAATGAAAAACTGTTTTTT	CASSLGGQGNEKLFF
10	.	.	TRBV20-1	TRBJ1-1	TGCAGTGCTACTGACACTGAAGCTTTCTTT	CSATDTEAFF
16	.	TRBD1	TRBV7-9	TRBJ2-7	TGTGCCAGCAGCTTAGCCGGGACAGGGGGCAATTTCGAGCAGTACTTC	CASSLAGTGGNFEQYF
13	.	.	TRBV29-1	TRBJ1-5	TGCAGCGTTGTAGGTCAGGGCCGTCAGCCCCAGCATTTT	CSVVGQGRQPQHF
14	.	TRBD1	TRBV27	TRBJ1-5	TGTGCCAGCAGTTTTGGACAGGTGGGTCAGCCCCAGCATTTT	CASSFGQVGQPQHF
14	.	TRBD1	TRBV5-6	TRBJ1-2	TGTGCCAGCAACCCGACAGGGACCAACTATGGCTACACCTTC	CASNPTGTNYGYTF
15	.	TRBD1	TRBV5-1	TRBJ2-7	TGCGCCAGCAGCTTGTCATACCACAGGGGGCTTGAGCAGTACTTC	CASSLSYHRGLEQYF
16	.	TRBD1	TRBV5-6	TRBJ2-1	TGTGCCAGCAGCCTTGTGCCGGGACAGGGGTACAATGAGCAGTTCTTC	CASSLVPGQGYNEQFF
15	.	TRBD1	TRBV5-5	TRBJ2-5	TGTGCCAGCAGCCCGGGACAGCTATACCAAGAGACCCAGTACTTC	CASSPGQLYQETQYF
15	.	.	TRBV4-1	TRBJ1-3	TGCGCCAGCAGCCAAGAACACAGGGTTGGAAACACCATATATTTT	CASSQEHRVGNTIYF
14	.	TRBD1	TRBV19	TRBJ2-7	TGTGCCAGTAGTGTCCGGGACAGCACCTACGAGCAGTACTTC	CASSVRDSTYEQYF
13	.	.	TRBV10-3	TRBJ2-7	TGTGCCATCAGTGAGTCTGACAGCTACGAGCAGTACTTC	CAISESDSYEQYF